This T cell receptor beta chain appears in the sequencing data of a study of blood T cell repertoires in COVID-19 (dated by TCRdb to 2018 to 2021). About the investigation overall: Samples covering the acute and convalescent phases of COVID-19 were provided by collaborators in the United States, Italy and Spain. The material from the prospective study consisted of cDNA or gDNA derived from T cells, B-cell-depleted T cells, or PBMCs. The sample metadata nearly always contained a de-identified subject ID, COVID-19 status, age in years and sex. Where available, HLA class I and class II types were taken from metadata supplied by the sample provider and were not determined by assay-based typing. The samples were drawn from the first 160 participants of the ongoing ImmuneRACE study and from over a thousand subjects provided by 6 global collaborators. The repertoires were released in a freely available public database intended as a resource for research on the immune response to SARS-CoV-2. The dataset comprised deeply sampled blood TCRbeta repertoires from subjects exposed to, actively infected with, or recovered from COVID-19.

Collaborating institutions collected whole blood in K2EDTA tubes following their own protocols. Collaborator samples were shipped for TCRbeta analysis as frozen whole blood, isolated PBMCs, or DNA extracted from either sample type. The CDR3, cysteine through phenylalanine, is 16 amino acids long. The only DNA kept is the CDR3, 48 bases in frame from the first base. As encoded in the germline V gene, CDR1 is SGHAT while CDR2 is FQNNGV. Clipping removes 3 bases from V and 2 bases from J, with 8 as the unmatched junction base count. The immunoSEQ Assay, a bias-controlled multiplex PCR, was used to amplify TCRbeta CDR3 regions from genomic DNA. Processing in the source paper ran as follows. The number of nucleated cells in each sample was estimated from the amplification of reference gene primers within the assay. To quantify the absolute abundance of each unique TCRbeta CDR3 rearrangement, sequence reads were collapsed and filtered. Productive Simpson clonality was computed per sample as the square root of Simpson's diversity index over productive rearrangements. TCRdb holds this immuneACCESS table with in-frame rearrangements only. Some clones are missing; in checked studies, unresolved V genes explain under half, and the rest has no known cause. For V, J and clone size, that table is used; D and trimming come from the DNA. Recorded for this sample are approximately 150,000 clones; approximately 85% of them occurred a single time. The ten largest clonotypes hold 9.5% to 12% of the sample.

A note on this clone: Its recognized antigen is unknown. No much larger clonotype is one base removed from it; base qualities were not supplied.

Study-wide conclusions, independent of this receptor: How much clinical and demographic metadata was included differed by source and by participant, and the metadata was provided uncurated.

The sequenced sample consisted of peripheral blood. The chain is encoded by TRBV11-2 joined to TRBJ2-5; 8 central bases correspond to TRBD1. The origin of this receptor is a man aged 60 to 69 with active or convalescent COVID-19. This receptor carries the CDR3 CASSFRGQALQETQYF. The sequenced DNA is TGTGCCAGCAGCTTTAGGGGACAGGCTCTACAAGAGACCCAGTACTTC.